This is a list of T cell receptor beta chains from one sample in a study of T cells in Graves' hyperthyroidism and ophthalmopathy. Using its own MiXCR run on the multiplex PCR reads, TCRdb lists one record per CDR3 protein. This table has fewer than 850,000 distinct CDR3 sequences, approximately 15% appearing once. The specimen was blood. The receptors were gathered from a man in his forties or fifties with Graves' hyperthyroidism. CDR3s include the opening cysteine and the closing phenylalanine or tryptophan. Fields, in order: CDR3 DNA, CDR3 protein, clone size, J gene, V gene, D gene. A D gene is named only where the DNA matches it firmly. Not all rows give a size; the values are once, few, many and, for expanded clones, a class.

TGTGCCAGCAGCATTACTAGCGGGAGGGCCGGGGAGCTGTTTTTT	CASSITSGRAGELFF	few	TRBJ2-2	TRBV28	TRBD2
TGCGCCAGCAGCTCGCGACAGGACCCTAGCTCCTATAATTCACCCCTCCACTTT	CASSSRQDPSSYNSPLHF	many	TRBJ1-6	TRBV5-1	NA
TGCGCCAGCAGCTTTACAGTGGGCGAGCAGTACTTC	CASSFTVGEQYF	NA	TRBJ2-7	TRBV5-1	NA
TGCAGCGTTGACCCACGGGGAAAAGAGACCCAGTACTTC	CSVDPRGKETQYF	many	TRBJ2-5	TRBV29-1	NA
TGCGCCAGCAGCCAAGAAAAGGGGGGGGCTGAAGCTTTCTTT	CASSQEKGGAEAFF	few	TRBJ1-1	TRBV4-1	NA
TGTGCCAGCAGCCGAGACATGGACCTTGCCACCATATATTTT	CASSRDMDLATIYF	many	TRBJ1-3	TRBV7-2	NA
TGTGCCAGCAGTTTTTCCTCTTCCGGGGGGTACTACGAGCAGTACTTC	CASSFSSSGGYYEQYF	few	TRBJ2-7	TRBV28	TRBD2
TGTGCCAGCAGCCCCAGACTAGCGGGAGCAGTCACAGATACGCAGTATTTT	CASSPRLAGAVTDTQYF	NA	TRBJ2-3	TRBV3-1	TRBD2
TGCGCCACCGGGACAGGGGGGAAAGAGACCCAGTACTTC	CATGTGGKETQYF	many	TRBJ2-5	TRBV10-2	TRBD1
TGTGCCAGCAGCTCCCGGGACAGGGCCATGAACACTGAAGCTTTCTTT	CASSSRDRAMNTEAFF	many	TRBJ1-1	TRBV28	TRBD1
TGTGCCAGTTGCAGCGCAGGAGTCACAGATACGCAGTATTTT	CASCSAGVTDTQYF	few	TRBJ2-3	TRBV27	NA
TGTGCCAGCAGTCAAGAGGCAGTGGAATTCGATGAGCAGTTCTTC	CASSQEAVEFDEQFF	few	TRBJ2-1	TRBV7-8	NA
TGTGCCAGCAGCTTATCACCGGGACTAGCGGGAGGAAGAAGATCCGATGAGCAGTTCTTC	CASSLSPGLAGGRRSDEQFF	NA	TRBJ2-1	TRBV28	TRBD2
TGCGCCAGCAGCTTGGATGTAGAGACCCAGTACTTC	CASSLDVETQYF	many	TRBJ2-5	TRBV5-1	NA
TGTGCCAGTAGTCCGCCCATGGGCCCCTACGAGCAGTACTTC	CASSPPMGPYEQYF	NA	TRBJ2-7	TRBV19	NA
TGTGCCAGCAGCTTAATGGGTGGAGGCGAGCAGTACTTC	CASSLMGGGEQYF	few	TRBJ2-7	TRBV7-9	NA
TGTGCCAGCAGTTTACGGGGAATCGACACCGGGGAGCTGTTTTTT	CASSLRGIDTGELFF	few	TRBJ2-2	TRBV12-3/TRBV12-4	NA
TGTGCCAGCTCGACGGGACTAGCGGTGAGAGATACGCAGTATTTT	CASSTGLAVRDTQYF	many	TRBJ2-3	TRBV18	TRBD2
TGTGCCAGCAGCTTATGGAGAAATGAAAAACTGTTTTTT	CASSLWRNEKLFF	NA	TRBJ1-4	TRBV7-9	NA
TGCAGTGCTCCACGGGCAGAGAGGGAGGGCACTGAAGCTTTCTTT	CSAPRAEREGTEAFF	NA	TRBJ1-1	TRBV20-1	NA
TGTGCCACCAGTGATTTGTACATGGGGCATGGCTACACCTTC	CATSDLYMGHGYTF	NA	TRBJ1-2	TRBV24-1	NA
TGTGCCAGCTTCCTCCAGAGAGGGGGCACAGATACGCAGTATTTT	CASFLQRGGTDTQYF	many	TRBJ2-3	TRBV28	NA
TGTGCCAGCAGCTTAGCGCCCGCTTGGGAGCAGTTCTTC	CASSLAPAWEQFF	many	TRBJ2-1	TRBV7-9	NA
TGTGCCAGCAGCTTGGGACAGGTGGGCAACTATGGCTACACCTTC	CASSLGQVGNYGYTF	many	TRBJ1-2	TRBV7-8	TRBD1
TGTGCCAGTAGTGCCCAGCGGGAGGGCAATGAGCAGTTCTTC	CASSAQREGNEQFF	few	TRBJ2-1	TRBV19	TRBD2
TGCAGCGTTGTCCTTATTCGGGACAACTCCCGGGAGCAGTACTTC	CSVVLIRDNSREQYF	few	TRBJ2-7	TRBV29-1	NA
TGTGCCTGGAATCGACTAGGCGTGGGGAATGAGCAGTTCTTC	CAWNRLGVGNEQFF	many	TRBJ2-1	TRBV30	NA
TGTGCCAGCGCCCTCGGGACTAGCGGGAGGTATAATGAGCAGTTCTTC	CASALGTSGRYNEQFF	many	TRBJ2-1	TRBV12-3/TRBV12-4	TRBD2
TGTGCCAGCAGTGAAAATTTGGCAGATGAAAAACTGTTTTTT	CASSENLADEKLFF	many	TRBJ1-4	TRBV2	NA
TGTGCCAGCAGTCCCTGGACAGCTAGCACAGATACGCAGTATTTT	CASSPWTASTDTQYF	few	TRBJ2-3	TRBV6-2/TRBV6-3	NA
TGTGCCAGCTCACCACGGACAGGGGATAACTATGGCTACACCTTC	CASSPRTGDNYGYTF	few	TRBJ1-2	TRBV18	TRBD1
TGTGCCAGCAGCGTTGTAGCGGGAGGAAGATACAATGAGCAGTTCTTC	CASSVVAGGRYNEQFF	many	TRBJ2-1	TRBV7-2	TRBD2
TGTGCCAGCAGTAATCTTGGAGGATACTATGGCTACACCTTC	CASSNLGGYYGYTF	few	TRBJ1-2	TRBV7-9	NA
TGTGCCAGCAGTTACTATGGTAGCGGGAGCTCCTACGAGCAGTACTTC	CASSYYGSGSSYEQYF	once	TRBJ2-7	TRBV6-5	TRBD2
TGTGCCAGCAGTTTAGGGGGGCAAGCTTTCTTT	CASSLGGQAFF	NA	TRBJ1-1	TRBV12-3/TRBV12-4	NA
TGTGCCTGGAGTGCAGGGGCGCCCCGCAATGAGCAGTTCTTC	CAWSAGAPRNEQFF	NA	TRBJ2-1	TRBV30	NA
TGTGCCAGCAGTCCGGGACTAGCGGGCCCAGATACGCAGTATTTT	CASSPGLAGPDTQYF	many	TRBJ2-3	TRBV28	TRBD2
TGTGCCACCACCCCCCCGGGACTAGGGTTAGGGGAGCAGTTCTTC	CATTPPGLGLGEQFF	NA	TRBJ2-1	TRBV19	TRBD2
TGTGCCAGCAGCTTAGCGAGGGCAGTACAAGAGACCCAGTACTTC	CASSLARAVQETQYF	many	TRBJ2-5	TRBV11-2	NA
TGCAGTGCTAGAGGAGACTCAAGCTCCTACAATGAGCAGTTCTTC	CSARGDSSSYNEQFF	NA	TRBJ2-1	TRBV20-1	NA
TGTGCCAGCAGCGCGACAGGGAAGGGTCAGCCCCAGCATTTT	CASSATGKGQPQHF	NA	TRBJ1-5	TRBV6-1	TRBD1